This T cell receptor (beta chain) was documented in a study of beta chain features in type 1 diabetes. Study-level information: Sorted cells numbering around 100,000,000 were examined across all samples.

The authors reverse transcribed all of the isolated RNA, so sequencing captured expressed TCRB transcripts. Data came from immunoSEQ multiplex PCR; TCRdb stores just in-frame clones and leaves some out. The repertoire holds around 300,000 clones, approximately 10% seen once, with around 0.015% in the top ten. This CDR3 has 19 residues. The germline V gene has CDR1 SGHTA and CDR2 FQGNSA. With 6 bases clipped from V and 3 bases from J, the junction kept 15 bases outside the gene matches. The table lists this clone with a few counts. Each sorted fraction was over 98% pure. The sample consisted of naive CD4+ T cells from blood. This chain uses TRBV7-2 with TRBJ2-2; 11 bases are shared with TRBD2. This sequence originates from a woman in her thirties in good health. The CDR3 coding sequence is TGTGCCAGCAGTCTAAGGGGACTAGCGGTCTGGGGGGACACCGGGGAGCTGTTTTTT. This gives the protein CASSLRGLAVWGDTGELFF.